A selection of T cell receptor beta chains follows, all from one sample in a study of blood T cell repertoires in COVID-19. TCRdb keeps only in-frame clones here, not all; method: immunoSEQ multiplex PCR. The sample has more than 12,000 clones, about 89% seen once. Sequencing used peripheral blood. These receptors were obtained from a woman aged 70 to 79 in a cohort sampled during active or convalescent COVID-19. The CDR3 runs from the conserved cysteine through the conserved F or W. D genes are given only for firm matches. The size of a clone is reported for some rows only, either as once, few or many, or as a class for expanded clones.

size,V,D,J,DNA,CDR3
-,TRBV2,-,TRBJ1-6,TGTGCCAGCAGTGCTCAGCGTAATTCACCCCTCCACTTT,CASSAQRNSPLHF
-,TRBV30,TRBD2,TRBJ2-1,TGTGCCTGGAGTCCGCGGGGGAATGAGCAGTTCTTC,CAWSPRGNEQFF
-,TRBV30,-,TRBJ1-2,TGTGCCTGGAGTCGGAACTATGGCTACACCTTC,CAWSRNYGYTF
-,TRBV7-9,TRBD1,TRBJ1-2,TGTGCCAGCAGCTCGATCCCGGGACAGGGGTTCAAAGGCTATGGCTACACCTTC,CASSSIPGQGFKGYGYTF
-,TRBV2,TRBD1,TRBJ1-5,TGTGCCAGCAGGGCTGGACAGGCGACTCAGCCCCAGCATTTT,CASRAGQATQPQHF
few,TRBV4-1,TRBD1,TRBJ1-2,TGCGCCAGCAGCCAAGGGGAGACAGGGGGACGCTATGGCTACACCTTC,CASSQGETGGRYGYTF
few,TRBV20-1,-,TRBJ1-2,TGCAGTGCTGGGGGGGACTATGGCTACACCTTC,CSAGGDYGYTF
few,TRBV3-1/TRBV3-2,TRBD1,TRBJ1-2,TGTGCCAGCAGCCAAGGGGACAGGGTAGGTCATGGCTACACCTTC,CASSQGDRVGHGYTF
-,TRBV9,TRBD1,TRBJ2-3,TGTGCCAGCAGCTCCCCCCCCGGGACAGGGGCGGCAGATACGCAGTATTTT,CASSSPPGTGAADTQYF
-,TRBV2,TRBD1,TRBJ1-2,TGTGCCAGCATGGGTGGAGGGGGCCTGACGTATGGCTACACCTTC,CASMGGGGLTYGYTF
-,TRBV7-2,TRBD1,TRBJ1-2,TGTGCCAGCACCAAGGGGACAGCAGAAGGCTACACCTTC,CASTKGTAEGYTF
few,TRBV5-4,-,TRBJ2-7,TGTGCCAGCAGCGGGCCGGGCCGCGGGTGGGAGCAGTACTTC,CASSGPGRGWEQYF
-,TRBV4-3,TRBD2,TRBJ2-2,TGCGCCAGCAGCTGGGAGGGGCACACCGGGGAGCTGTTTTTT,CASSWEGHTGELFF
-,TRBV6-2/TRBV6-3,TRBD2,TRBJ2-7,TGTGCCAGCAGTTACCGCCTAGCGGGCGAGCAGTACTTC,CASSYRLAGEQYF
-,TRBV5-1,TRBD1,TRBJ2-2,TGCGCCAGCAGCTTGGGACAGGGGGCGAACACCGGGGAGCTGTTTTTT,CASSLGQGANTGELFF
-,TRBV13,TRBD2,TRBJ2-7,TGTGCCAGCACCGCGGGGGTAACCTACGAGCAGTACTTC,CASTAGVTYEQYF
-,TRBV4-1,-,TRBJ2-1,TGCGCCAGCAGCCAAGATGACCGGGGGGAGCAGTTCTTC,CASSQDDRGEQFF
few,TRBV27,TRBD2,TRBJ2-1,TGTGCCAGCAGTTCCCCCTCTAGCGGGGGCTACAATGAGCAGTTCTTC,CASSSPSSGGYNEQFF
-,TRBV12-3/TRBV12-4,TRBD1,TRBJ1-2,TGTGCCAGCAGTGTACAGGGGTATCGGGGCTACACCTTC,CASSVQGYRGYTF
-,TRBV5-1,TRBD2,TRBJ2-7,TGCGCCAGCAGCTTGGTGACTAGCGGAAGCTACGAGCAGTACTTC,CASSLVTSGSYEQYF
-,TRBV5-6,-,TRBJ1-4,TGTGCCAGCAGCCCTAGGGGAGGGACTAATGAAAAACTGTTTTTT,CASSPRGGTNEKLFF
-,TRBV15,-,TRBJ1-2,TGTGCCACCACCCCAGGGGCCGGGGGGGGCTATGGCTACACCTTC,CATTPGAGGGYGYTF
-,TRBV7-2,TRBD1,TRBJ2-5,TGTGCCAGCAGTTTCGTAGACAGGGGGAGCTACGAGACCCAGTACTTC,CASSFVDRGSYETQYF
-,TRBV7-9,-,TRBJ1-6,TGTGCCAGCAGCTTACAGGGCATGCCGGGTCAAAGTCTCCACTTT,CASSLQGMPGQSLHF
-,TRBV6-6,TRBD1,TRBJ1-5,TGTGCCAGCAGTCAAGGGACAGATAATCAGCCCCAGCATTTT,CASSQGTDNQPQHF
-,TRBV19,TRBD1,TRBJ1-5,TGTGCCAGTACCGCCGACGGACAGGGGACCGATCAGCCCCAGCATTTT,CASTADGQGTDQPQHF
-,TRBV30,TRBD1,TRBJ2-3,TGTGCCCACGGGACAGGGAACACAGATACGCAGTATTTT,CAHGTGNTDTQYF